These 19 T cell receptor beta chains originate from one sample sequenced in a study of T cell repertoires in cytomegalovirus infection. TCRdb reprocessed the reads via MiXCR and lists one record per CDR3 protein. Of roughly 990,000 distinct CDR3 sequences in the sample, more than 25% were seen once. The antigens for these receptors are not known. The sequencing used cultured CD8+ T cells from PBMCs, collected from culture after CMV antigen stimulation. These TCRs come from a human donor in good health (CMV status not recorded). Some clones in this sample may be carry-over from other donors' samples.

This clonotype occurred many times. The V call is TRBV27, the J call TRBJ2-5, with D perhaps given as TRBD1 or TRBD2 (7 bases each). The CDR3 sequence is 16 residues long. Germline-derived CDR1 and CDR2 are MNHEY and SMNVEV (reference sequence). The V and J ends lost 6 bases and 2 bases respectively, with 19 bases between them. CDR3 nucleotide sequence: TGTGCCAGCAGGCCCCAGGGGGGGGTCGGGCAAGAGACCCAGTACTTC. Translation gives CASRPQGGVGQETQYF.

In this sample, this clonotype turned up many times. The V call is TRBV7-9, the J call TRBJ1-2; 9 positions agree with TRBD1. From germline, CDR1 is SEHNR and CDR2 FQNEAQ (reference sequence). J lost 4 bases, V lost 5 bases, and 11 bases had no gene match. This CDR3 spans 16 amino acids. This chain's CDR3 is CASSGLPIQGAYGYTF. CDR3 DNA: TGTGCCAGCAGCGGACTACCGATACAGGGGGCCTATGGCTACACCTTC.

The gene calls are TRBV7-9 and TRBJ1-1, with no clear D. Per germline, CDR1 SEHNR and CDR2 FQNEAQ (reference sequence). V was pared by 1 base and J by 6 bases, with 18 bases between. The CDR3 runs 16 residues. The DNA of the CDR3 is TGTGCCAGCAGCTTAGGGCAGGAGCTCACAAACCCTGAAGCTTTCTTT. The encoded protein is CASSLGQELTNPEAFF.

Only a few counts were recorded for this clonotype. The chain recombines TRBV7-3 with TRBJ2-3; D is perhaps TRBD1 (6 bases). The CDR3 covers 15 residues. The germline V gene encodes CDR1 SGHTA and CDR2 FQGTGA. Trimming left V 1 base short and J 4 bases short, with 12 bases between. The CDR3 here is CASSLIGGGPDTQYF. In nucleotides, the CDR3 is TGTGCCAGCAGCTTAATTGGTGGGGGCCCAGATACGCAGTATTTT.

The CDR3 DNA reads TGTGCCAGCAGCTTAGGCCGACCGATCACCGGGGAGCTGTTTTTT. Its translation is CASSLGRPITGELFF. The chain combines TRBV7-6 with TRBJ2-2; D not certain. This CDR3 contains 15 residues. Germline CDR1 SGHVS, CDR2 FNYEAQ. V shed 1 base and J shed 4 bases, with 10 bases lying between them.

CDR3 DNA sequence: TGCAGCGTTGAAGATTCCAGCGGGGGGACGTTCGCATACAATGAGCAGTTCTTC. Encoded protein: CSVEDSSGGTFAYNEQFF. The V call is TRBV29-1, the J call TRBJ2-1; 9 positions agree with TRBD2. Germline V CDR1 and CDR2: SQVTM, ANQGSEA. The CDR3 loop spans 18 amino acids. The V gene end was trimmed by 0 bases and the J gene end by 4 bases; junction bases not matched to a gene: 13.

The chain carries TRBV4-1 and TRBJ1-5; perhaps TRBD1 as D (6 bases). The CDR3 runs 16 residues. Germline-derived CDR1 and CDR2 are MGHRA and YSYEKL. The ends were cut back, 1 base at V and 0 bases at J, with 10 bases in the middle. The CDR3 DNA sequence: TGCGCCAGCAGCCAAGGGGCAGGGGATAGCAATCAGCCCCAGCATTTT. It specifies CASSQGAGDSNQPQHF.

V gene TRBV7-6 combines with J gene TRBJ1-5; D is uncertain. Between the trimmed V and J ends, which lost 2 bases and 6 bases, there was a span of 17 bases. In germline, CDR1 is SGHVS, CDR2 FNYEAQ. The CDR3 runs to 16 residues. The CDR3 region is CASSLSGYSLPQPQHF. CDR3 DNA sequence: TGTGCCAGCAGCTTATCTGGGTACAGTTTACCTCAGCCCCAGCATTTT. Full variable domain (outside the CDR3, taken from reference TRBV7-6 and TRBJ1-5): GAGVSQSPRYKVTKRGQDVALRCDPISGHVSLYWYRQALGQGPEFLTYFNYEAQQDKSGLPNDRFSAERPEGSISTLTIQRTEQRDSAMYRCASSLSGYSLPQPQHFGDGTRLSIL.

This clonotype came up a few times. The DNA for the CDR3 is TGTGCCAGCAGTTTAACAGGGCTACACTTAAACTATGGCTACACCTTC. Translation: CASSLTGLHLNYGYTF. The chain joins TRBV27 to TRBJ1-2; D might be TRBD1 (6 bases). The V and J ends lost 2 bases and 2 bases respectively, with 15 bases between them. The germline V gene has CDR1 MNHEY and CDR2 SMNVEV (reference sequence). This CDR3 is 16 amino acids long.

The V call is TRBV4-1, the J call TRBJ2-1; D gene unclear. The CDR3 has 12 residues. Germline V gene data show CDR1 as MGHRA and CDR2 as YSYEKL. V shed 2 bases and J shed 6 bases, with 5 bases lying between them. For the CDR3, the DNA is TGCGCCAGCAGCCAATTCTTCAATGAGCAGTTCTTC. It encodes CASSQFFNEQFF.

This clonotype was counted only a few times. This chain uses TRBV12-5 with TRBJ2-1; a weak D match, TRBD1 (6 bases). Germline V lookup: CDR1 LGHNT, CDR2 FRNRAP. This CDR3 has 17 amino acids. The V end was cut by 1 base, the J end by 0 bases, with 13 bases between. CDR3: CASGLGSRGSSYNEQFF. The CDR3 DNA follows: TGTGCTAGTGGTTTGGGTTCTAGGGGGAGCTCCTACAATGAGCAGTTCTTC.

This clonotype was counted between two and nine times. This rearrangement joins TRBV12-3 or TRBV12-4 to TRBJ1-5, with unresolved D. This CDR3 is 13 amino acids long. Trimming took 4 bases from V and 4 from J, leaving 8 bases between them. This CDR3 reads CASSYSPNQPQHF. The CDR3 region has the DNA TGTGCCAGCAGTTACAGCCCAAATCAGCCCCAGCATTTT.

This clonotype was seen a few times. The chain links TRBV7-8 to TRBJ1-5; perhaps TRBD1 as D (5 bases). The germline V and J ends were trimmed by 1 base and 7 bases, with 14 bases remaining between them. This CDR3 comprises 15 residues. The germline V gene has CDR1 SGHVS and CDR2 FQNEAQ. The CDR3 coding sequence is TGTGCCAGCAGCTTAGGGAAGGGGTTTTTGCAGCCCCAGCATTTT. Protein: CASSLGKGFLQPQHF.

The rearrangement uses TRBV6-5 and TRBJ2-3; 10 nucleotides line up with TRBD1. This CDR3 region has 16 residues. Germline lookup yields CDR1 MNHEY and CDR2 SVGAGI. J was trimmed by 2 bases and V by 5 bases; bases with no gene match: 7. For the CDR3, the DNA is TGTGCCAGCAGTCTTGGGACAGGGGAACTCACAGATACGCAGTATTTT. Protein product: CASSLGTGELTDTQYF.

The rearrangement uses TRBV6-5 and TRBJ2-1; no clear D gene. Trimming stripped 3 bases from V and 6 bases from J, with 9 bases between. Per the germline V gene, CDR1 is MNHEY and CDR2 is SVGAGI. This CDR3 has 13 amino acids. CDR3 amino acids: CASSYRLGNEQFF. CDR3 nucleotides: TGTGCCAGCAGTTATAGACTGGGCAATGAGCAGTTCTTC.

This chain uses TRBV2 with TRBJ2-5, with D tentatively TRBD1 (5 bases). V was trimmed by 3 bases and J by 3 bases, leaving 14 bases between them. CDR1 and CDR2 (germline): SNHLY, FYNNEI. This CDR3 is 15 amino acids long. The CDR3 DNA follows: TGTGCCAGCAGTGATTCAGGGAAGGTCAAAGAGACCCAGTACTTC. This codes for CASSDSGKVKETQYF.

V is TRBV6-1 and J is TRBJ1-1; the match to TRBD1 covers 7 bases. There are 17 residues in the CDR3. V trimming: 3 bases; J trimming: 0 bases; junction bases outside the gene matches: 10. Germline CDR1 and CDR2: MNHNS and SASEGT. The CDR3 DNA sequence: TGTGCCAGCAGTGAGTTAAGGGACAGTCAAATGAACACTGAAGCTTTCTTT. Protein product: CASSELRDSQMNTEAFF.

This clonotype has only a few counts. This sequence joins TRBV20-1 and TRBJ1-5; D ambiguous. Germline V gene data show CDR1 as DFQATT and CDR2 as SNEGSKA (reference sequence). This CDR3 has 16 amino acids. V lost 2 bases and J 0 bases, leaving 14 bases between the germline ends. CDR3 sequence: CSARPGPAYSNQPQHF. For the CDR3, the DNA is TGCAGTGCTAGACCGGGCCCCGCCTATAGCAATCAGCCCCAGCATTTT.

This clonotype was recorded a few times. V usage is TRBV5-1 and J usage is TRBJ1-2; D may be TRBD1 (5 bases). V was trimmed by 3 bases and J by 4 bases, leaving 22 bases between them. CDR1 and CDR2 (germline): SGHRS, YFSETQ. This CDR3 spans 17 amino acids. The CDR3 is CASSSWKGTVRGYGYTF. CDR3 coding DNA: TGCGCCAGCAGCTCTTGGAAGGGGACCGTAAGAGGCTATGGCTACACCTTC.